A single sample gave rise to the 17 T cell receptor beta chains below, sequenced in a study of CD4+ T cells in melanoma. Here immunoSEQ multiplex PCR was the method, and the copy in TCRdb shows in-frame clones only, minus some. This table holds around 14,000 clones, 63% found once. The sequenced sample was cells from a culture (not recorded whether cultured in vitro). The receptors stem from a human donor with melanoma.

J is TRBJ2-3 and V is TRBV4-2, with 7 bases fitting TRBD2. Germline V gene data show CDR1 as LGHNA and CDR2 as YNFKEQ. The length of the CDR3 is 16 residues. Germline trimming cut 4 bases from V and 0 bases from J; bases unmatched to any gene: 7. The chain's CDR3 is CASSPFHGGSTDTQYF. CDR3 DNA: TGTGCCAGCAGCCCCTTCCACGGGGGGAGCACAGATACGCAGTATTTT.

The chain carries TRBV27 and TRBJ1-2; TRBD1 agrees at 10 bases. The germline V gene has CDR1 MNHEY and CDR2 SMNVEV (reference sequence). The CDR3 is 16 amino acids. Losses at the gene ends were 6 bases for V and 6 bases for J; bases not matched to a gene: 13. CDR3 coding DNA: TGTGCCAGCAGGGAGGCGGGGGACAGGGGAGGTCATGGCTACACCTTC. Amino acid sequence: CASREAGDRGGHGYTF.

V and J are TRBV6-6 and TRBJ1-2; tentative D call: TRBD1 (6 bases). In germline, CDR1 is MNHNY, CDR2 SVGAGI (reference sequence). This CDR3 region has 16 residues. The V end was cut by 2 bases, the J end by 10 bases, with 23 bases between. CDR3 residues: CASSYGTSPSNPYYTF. CDR3 bases: TGTGCCAGCAGTTACGGGACATCCCCGTCCAATCCATACTACACCTTC.

V and J are TRBV10-3 and TRBJ2-7; 7 bases are a match to TRBD1. The CDR3 extends over 11 amino acids. The germline gives CDR1 ENHRY, CDR2 SYGVKD. The junction had 6 bases not matched to a gene; V was cut back by 10 bases and J by 6 bases. The CDR3 bases are TGTGCCACGACAGGGACCAGCGAGCAGTACTTC. Its translation: CATTGTSEQYF.

The rearrangement links TRBV10-1 to TRBJ2-5; the match to TRBD2 covers 11 bases. V lost 7 bases, J lost 2 bases, and 15 bases stayed unmatched. This CDR3 has 18 amino acids. Germline V gives CDR1 WNHNN, CDR2 SYGVQD (reference sequence). The CDR3 loop is CASKSSSGGSGFQETQYF. The CDR3 DNA follows: TGCGCCAGCAAATCTTCTAGCGGGGGGTCCGGTTTTCAAGAGACCCAGTACTTC.

The V call is TRBV7-9, the J call TRBJ1-1; D is uncertain. V was shortened by 8 bases and J by 2 bases, with 15 bases between the two germline ends. The CDR3 has 14 residues. The germline V gene encodes CDR1 SEHNR and CDR2 FQNEAQ (reference sequence). The CDR3 bases are TGTGCCAGCGGGCCGGATACCAGAAACACTGAAGCTTTCTTT. Protein: CASGPDTRNTEAFF.

V usage is TRBV7-9 and J usage is TRBJ1-2; a weak D match, TRBD1 (5 bases). Germline CDR1 is SEHNR and CDR2 is FQNEAQ (reference sequence). V lost 1 base and J lost 1, with 7 bases in between. The CDR3 sequence is 14 residues long. This CDR3 reads CASSLGGVNYGYTF. The DNA for the CDR3 is TGTGCCAGCAGCTTAGGGGGGGTTAACTATGGCTACACCTTC.

The V gene is TRBV7-2, the J gene TRBJ2-1; D possibly corresponds to TRBD1 (5 bases). The CDR3 runs to 14 residues. Trimming removed 3 bases from V and 6 bases from J, with 12 bases in between. The germline V gene encodes CDR1 SGHTA and CDR2 FQGNSA. The CDR3 nucleotides are TGTGCCAGCAGCTTGTTCAGGGCAAGCAATGAGCAGTTCTTC. Translated: CASSLFRASNEQFF.

This clone showed up just a few times. The chain has TRBV5-4 and TRBJ1-5; TRBD1 aligns across 7 bases. Germline V CDR1 and CDR2: SGHNT, YYREEE (reference sequence). CDR3 length equals 13 residues. J lost 6 bases, V lost 0 bases, and 0 bases had no gene match. Here the CDR3 DNA reads TGTGCCAGCAGCTTGGGACAGGGTCAGCCCCAGCATTTT. Its protein product is CASSLGQGQPQHF.

The chain has TRBV6-5 and TRBJ1-1; 7 bases agree with TRBD1. Germline V gives CDR1 MNHEY, CDR2 SVGAGI. After removal of 2 bases from V and 10 bases from J, the junction contained 4 bases not matched to a gene. The CDR3 spans 12 residues. The CDR3 loop reads CASSYQGGTAFF. CDR3 coding DNA: TGTGCCAGCAGTTACCAGGGGGGAACAGCTTTCTTT.

As for this clone: The junction and the germline gene differ at one end; a read error may be behind it. The CDR3 protein is CAGSISSGAPSYEQYF. The CDR3 region has the DNA TGTGCCGGCAGCATCTCTAGCGGGGCCCCCTCCTACGAGCAGTACTTC. The chain combines TRBV9 with TRBJ2-7; TRBD2 matches at 9 bases. Germline loops: CDR1 SGDLS, CDR2 YYNGEE. The CDR3 length is 16 residues. Full variable domain (outside the CDR3, taken from reference TRBV9 and TRBJ2-7): DSGVTQTPKHLITATGQRVTLRCSPRSGDLSVYWYQQSLDQGLQFLIQYYNGEERAKGNILERFSAQQFPDLHSELNLSSLELGDSALYFCAGSISSGAPSYEQYFGPGTRLTVT.

This clone appeared a few times. A junction end diverges from the germline sequence, so it may reflect a read error. V gene TRBV7-7 combines with J gene TRBJ2-1; perhaps TRBD2 as D (6 bases). The CDR3 has 13 amino acids. CDR1 SSHAT and CDR2 FNYEAQ come from the germline V gene (reference sequence). The CDR3: CASSLTGGHEQFF. Here the CDR3 DNA reads TGTGCTAGCAGCTTAACCGGGGGACATGAGCAGTTCTTC.

The J gene is TRBJ2-1, the V gene TRBV5-4; TRBD2 matches 7 bases. Looked up from germline, CDR1 is SGHNT and CDR2 is YYREEE (reference sequence). Losses at the gene ends were 1 base for V and 4 bases for J; bases not matched to a gene: 2. This CDR3 contains 14 residues. The CDR3 here is CASSLTSAYNEQFF. In nucleotides, the CDR3 is TGTGCCAGCAGCTTGACTAGCGCATACAATGAGCAGTTCTTC.

V usage is TRBV5-1 and J usage is TRBJ2-2; D not resolved. The V and J ends lost 0 bases and 4 bases respectively, with 7 bases between them. This CDR3 has 14 amino acids. The germline V gene encodes CDR1 SGHRS and CDR2 YFSETQ. The CDR3: CASSLDYPTGELFF. The CDR3 coding sequence is TGCGCCAGCAGCTTGGACTACCCCACCGGGGAGCTGTTTTTT.

This clone was found once. The J gene is TRBJ2-4, the V gene TRBV2; possible D gene TRBD2, 6 bases. CDR1 and CDR2 (germline): SNHLY, FYNNEI. V dropped 8 bases and J dropped 0 bases, with 17 bases sitting between them. The CDR3 is 16 residues long. This chain's CDR3 is CASRESLGLAKNIQYF. CDR3 DNA sequence: TGTGCCAGCCGGGAGTCCCTTGGTCTAGCCAAAAACATTCAGTACTTC.

This clone appeared a few times. The V and J genes are TRBV11-2 and TRBJ2-7; 9 bases are a match to TRBD1. Trimming took 5 bases from V and 6 from J; bases not matched to a gene: 11. Per germline, CDR1 SGHAT and CDR2 FQNNGV. This CDR3 spans 15 amino acids. The CDR3 spells CASSPHLGQGSEQYF. CDR3 bases: TGTGCCAGCAGCCCCCATTTGGGACAGGGTTCCGAGCAGTACTTC. The complete variable domain, with remaining parts taken from reference TRBV11-2 and TRBJ2-7, reads EAGVAQSPRYKIIEKRQSVAFWCNPISGHATLYWYQQILGQGPKLLIQFQNNGVVDDSQLPKDRFSAERLKGVDSTLKIQPAKLEDSAVYLCASSPHLGQGSEQYFGPGTRLTVT.

The V gene is TRBV5-1, the J gene TRBJ1-3; D is ambiguous. The CDR3 runs to 16 residues. V was trimmed by 0 bases and J by 4 bases, leaving 14 bases between them. The germline V gene has CDR1 SGHRS and CDR2 YFSETQ. Here the CDR3 DNA reads TGCGCCAGCAGCTTGGGCCCCACGGGGATGGGAAACACCATATATTTT. As protein: CASSLGPTGMGNTIYF.